These 23 T cell receptor beta chains share one sample of origin, sequenced in a study of T cells in Graves' hyperthyroidism and ophthalmopathy (dated by TCRdb to the late 2010s). The method was multiplex PCR. The instrument given in TCRdb is Illumina HiSeq 2000. Amplification of TCR beta CDR3 regions was carried out from RNA transcripts. A first-round RT-PCR of the TCR CDR3 used the HTBI primer set with the Qiagen OneStep RT-PCR kit. In-frame beta chains were kept once TCRdb had trimmed the public reads at Q25 with fastp and called clones with MiXCR. Rows with one shared CDR3 protein collapse into an entry with the most common genes and DNA. This sample gives some 620,000 distinct CDR3 sequences in total; roughly 15% of them show up just once. Less than 4.5% of the sample comes from the top ten. Sequences were obtained from blood. The receptors derive from a woman in her 30s with Graves' hyperthyroidism.

This clonotype was recorded a few times. This chain connects TRBV5-1 to TRBJ1-2; possibly TRBD1 for D (5 bases). This CDR3 has 15 amino acids. With 4 bases removed from V and 3 bases from J, the gap between germline ends came to 16 bases. The V gene's germline CDR1 is SGHRS and CDR2 YFSETQ. CDR3 amino acids: CASSLSWQGHYGYTF. Written as DNA, the CDR3 is TGCGCCAGCAGCCTCTCTTGGCAGGGACACTATGGCTACACCTTC.

This clonotype was counted once. The junction differs from germline at one of its ends, possibly a read error. The chain is built from TRBV6-5 and TRBJ1-6; tentatively, D is TRBD1 (5 bases). The CDR3 is made up of 20 amino acids. CDR1 is MNHEY and CDR2 is SVGAGI in the germline V gene. The CDR3 coding sequence is TGTGCCAGCAGTTACATCCTTCTACGGGGACTCAGCTCCTATAATTCACTCCTCCACTTT. Translated: CASSYILLRGLSSYNSLLHF.

The sample holds many counts of this clonotype. The chain recombines TRBV6-1 with TRBJ2-3; D tentatively fits TRBD1 or TRBD2 (6 bases each). V lost 10 bases to trimming and J lost 6 bases, with 20 bases between them. The CDR3 has 14 residues. Per the germline V gene, CDR1 is MNHNS and CDR2 is SASEGT. The CDR3 spells CATALEGDIDTQYF. The CDR3 DNA follows: TGTGCCACCGCTTTGGAGGGGGATATCGATACGCAGTATTTT.

The sample holds many counts of this clonotype. The rearrangement uses TRBV30 and TRBJ1-5, with no clear D. CDR1 GTSNPN and CDR2 SVGIG come from the germline V gene (reference sequence). The CDR3 extends over 13 amino acids. V lost 3 bases, J lost 4 bases, and 10 bases lay in between. The CDR3 is CAWSKDGNQPQHF. The CDR3 region has the DNA TGTGCCTGGAGCAAGGACGGGAATCAGCCCCAGCATTTT.

This clonotype was seen at least ten times. The chain uses TRBV3-1 and TRBJ1-6; the D gene is possibly TRBD1 (5 bases). V lost 3 bases to trimming and J lost 4 bases, with 7 bases between them. This CDR3 is 14 amino acids long. Germline CDR1 and CDR2: LGHDT and YNNKEL (reference sequence). CDR3 DNA sequence: TGTGCCAGCAGCCAGGGGGATTATAATTCACCCCTCCACTTT. Translation: CASSQGDYNSPLHF.

This clonotype showed up many times. The rearrangement uses TRBV11-3 and TRBJ2-1; D unclear. The CDR3 consists of 13 residues. Germline V CDR1 and CDR2: SGHNT, YENEEA. Trimming shortened V by 6 bases and J by 0 bases, and 6 bases separated the two germline ends. In DNA, the CDR3 is TGTGCCAGCAGTTTGAACTCCTACAATGAGCAGTTCTTC. Residues: CASSLNSYNEQFF.

The J gene is TRBJ1-5, the V gene TRBV30; D possibly corresponds to TRBD1 (6 bases). Germline CDR1 and CDR2: GTSNPN and SVGIG (reference sequence). The CDR3 length is 14 residues. V lost 5 bases, J lost 5 bases, and 16 bases lay in between. CDR3 protein: CAWGPKGGHQPQHF. DNA of the CDR3: TGTGCCTGGGGACCTAAGGGGGGCCATCAGCCCCAGCATTTT.

This clonotype was found a few times. The chain combines TRBV4-2 with TRBJ2-1, with 7 bases fitting TRBD1. Looked up from germline, CDR1 is LGHNA and CDR2 is YNFKEQ. The CDR3 is 17 amino acids. The V segment lost 4 bases and the J segment 0 bases; nucleotides outside the gene matches: 9. For the CDR3, the DNA is TGTGCCAGCAGCCCGGCACAGGGGACACACTCCTACAATGAGCAGTTCTTC. Translation: CASSPAQGTHSYNEQFF.

This sequence joins TRBV20-1 and TRBJ2-7; 7 nucleotides match TRBD1. Germline V gives CDR1 DFQATT, CDR2 SNEGSKA (reference sequence). The CDR3 runs 13 residues. Trimming removed 3 bases from V and 4 bases from J; junction bases left unmatched: 6. CDR3 DNA: TGCAGTGCTAGGCCGGGACAGACGTACGAGCAGTACTTC. Amino acids: CSARPGQTYEQYF.

The table lists this clonotype with a few counts. The chain couples TRBV24-1 to TRBJ1-2; D might be TRBD1 (6 bases). Germline lookup yields CDR1 KGHDR and CDR2 SFDVKD. CDR3 size: 11 residues. The ends were cut back, 10 bases at V and 4 bases at J, with 9 bases in the middle. CDR3 in DNA: TGTGCCACAGGGGGAATCTATGGCTACACCTTC. This encodes CATGGIYGYTF.

This clonotype was counted a few times. This chain joins TRBV7-8 and TRBJ2-3; the D gene could be TRBD1 or TRBD2 (5 bases each). V lost 1 base, J lost 6 bases, and 14 bases lay in between. Germline lookup yields CDR1 SGHVS and CDR2 FQNEAQ. The CDR3 loop spans 15 amino acids. In DNA form, the CDR3 reads TGTGCCAGCAGCTTAGATTGGGGGAGTGGGGATACGCAGTATTTT. This encodes CASSLDWGSGDTQYF.

The chain joins TRBV14 to TRBJ2-1, with D possibly being TRBD2 (5 bases). From germline, CDR1 is SGHDN and CDR2 FVKESK. The CDR3 consists of 11 residues. V lost 5 bases to trimming and J lost 7 bases, with 6 bases between them. CDR3: CASSIANEQFF. The CDR3 nucleotides read TGTGCCAGCAGCATAGCGAATGAGCAGTTCTTC.

The sample holds many counts of this clonotype. This rearrangement joins TRBV2 to TRBJ2-1; a weak D match, TRBD1 (6 bases). This CDR3 is 16 amino acids long. Germline assignment: CDR1 SNHLY and CDR2 FYNNEI. Between the trimmed V and J ends, which lost 7 bases and 3 bases, there was a span of 19 bases. The CDR3 DNA reads TGTGCCAGCAACAGGGCCGGCGGACCACTCTACAATGAGCAGTTCTTC. Amino acid sequence: CASNRAGGPLYNEQFF.

This clonotype was seen ten or more times. The gene calls are TRBV20-1 and TRBJ2-1; D may be TRBD1 or TRBD2 (5 bases each). Looked up from germline, CDR1 is DFQATT and CDR2 is SNEGSKA (reference sequence). Trimming removed 3 bases at V and 5 bases at J, with 23 bases between. The CDR3 loop spans 17 amino acids. This CDR3 is CSAREVGTPKGNNEQFF. The CDR3 DNA follows: TGCAGTGCTAGGGAGGTCGGGACGCCCAAGGGCAACAATGAGCAGTTCTTC.

This clonotype was detected ten times or more. The chain recombines TRBV5-1 with TRBJ2-5; 15 nucleotides match TRBD2. The CDR3 has 16 residues. Germline values: CDR1 SGHRS, CDR2 YFSETQ. V shed 4 bases, J shed 6 bases, and the junction held 7 bases outside the gene matches. CDR3 in amino acids: CASSQGLAGGPKTQYF. CDR3 sequence (DNA): TGCGCCAGCAGCCAGGGACTAGCGGGAGGCCCCAAGACCCAGTACTTC. Supplemented by reference TRBV5-1 and TRBJ2-5, the full variable domain reads KAGVTQTPRYLIKTRGQQVTLSCSPISGHRSVSWYQQTPGQGLQFLFEYFSETQRNKGNFPGRFSGRQFSNSRSEMNVSTLELGDSALYLCASSQGLAGGPKTQYFGPGTRLLVL.

This clonotype was counted at least ten times. V gene TRBV7-2 combines with J gene TRBJ1-6; 7 nucleotides agree with TRBD1. After removal of 0 bases from V and 8 bases from J, the junction contained 10 bases not matched to a gene. CDR1 SGHTA and CDR2 FQGNSA come from the germline V gene. The CDR3 totals 17 residues. The CDR3, as DNA: TGTGCCAGCAGCTTAGCGGGAGGGGGCGTAGTGTATTCACCCCTCCACTTT. Translated, it gives CASSLAGGGVVYSPLHF.

This clonotype was observed many times. The CDR3 sequence: CASSGRTPGGEKLFF. Here the CDR3 DNA reads TGTGCCAGCAGCGGGAGGACGCCGGGTGGTGAAAAACTGTTTTTT. The J gene is TRBJ1-4, the V gene TRBV7-9, with D unclear. V was clipped by 5 bases and J by 7 bases, with 17 bases between them. CDR1 and CDR2 from the germline V gene are SEHNR and FQNEAQ (reference sequence). This CDR3 is 15 amino acids long. The variable domain in full, with the rest retrieved from reference TRBV7-9 and TRBJ1-4, is DTGVSQNPRHKITKRGQNVTFRCDPISEHNRLYWYRQTLGQGPEFLTYFQNEAQLEKSRLLSDRFSAERPKGSFSTLEIQRTEQGDSAMYLCASSGRTPGGEKLFFGSGTQLSVL.

This clonotype was counted a few times. This chain joins TRBV27 and TRBJ1-1; TRBD1 agrees at 9 bases. Germline values: CDR1 MNHEY, CDR2 SMNVEV (reference sequence). V lost 5 bases to trimming and J lost 1 base; unmatched junction nucleotides: 8. The CDR3 consists of 16 residues. The CDR3 is CASSPWGQGPNTEAFF. The CDR3 nucleotides are TGTGCCAGCAGTCCATGGGGACAGGGCCCGAACACTGAAGCTTTCTTT.

In this sample, this clonotype turned up many times. The genes are TRBV15 and TRBJ1-2, with a tentative D call TRBD1 (5 bases). This CDR3 spans 14 amino acids. Trimming took off 2 bases at V and 4 bases at J, with 11 bases between the two ends. Germline V gene data show CDR1 as LNHNV and CDR2 as YYDKDF (reference sequence). The DNA of the CDR3 is TGTGCCACCAGCAGACGGGCGGGGGGCTATGGCTACACCTTC. Translating gives CATSRRAGGYGYTF.

The chain links TRBV7-9 to TRBJ2-2; D possibly corresponds to TRBD2 (5 bases). In germline, CDR1 is SEHNR, CDR2 FQNEAQ (reference sequence). V was cut by 1 base and J by 6 bases, with 15 bases left in between. The CDR3 has 16 residues. The CDR3 nucleotides are TGTGCCAGCAGCTTAGGCCGGGAAGACCCCCCCGGGGAGCTGTTTTTT. It translates to CASSLGREDPPGELFF.

This clonotype was detected ten times or more. The gene calls are TRBV12-3 or TRBV12-4 and TRBJ2-7, with a possible D match to TRBD1 (5 bases). This CDR3 has 11 residues. Trimming took off 6 bases at V and 12 bases at J, with 15 bases between the two ends. CDR3 sequence (DNA): TGTGCCAGCAGCTCAGGGTATAACATGTACTTC. Translation: CASSSGYNMYF.

This clonotype was found many times. The chain is built from TRBV28 and TRBJ2-5; D might be TRBD1 or TRBD2, each matching 5 bases. The CDR3 has 15 residues. Per the germline V gene, CDR1 is MDHEN and CDR2 is SYDVKM. V was pared by 3 bases and J by 5 bases, with 16 bases between. The CDR3 DNA reads as TGTGCCAGCAGTTTTGCCGGGACGGGGAAGGAGACCCAGTACTTC. Its protein product is CASSFAGTGKETQYF. The whole variable domain, filled in from reference TRBV28 and TRBJ2-5, reads DVKVTQSSRYLVKRTGEKVFLECVQDMDHENMFWYRQDPGLGLRLIYFSYDVKMKEKGDIPEGYSVSREKKERFSLILESASTNQTSMYLCASSFAGTGKETQYFGPGTRLLVL.

This clonotype was seen ten or more times. The V call is TRBV5-1, the J call TRBJ2-1, with TRBD1 matching 11 bases. Germline trimming cut 2 bases from V and 6 bases from J; bases unmatched to any gene: 4. This CDR3 has 15 amino acids. Germline CDR1 SGHRS, CDR2 YFSETQ. As DNA, the CDR3 is TGCGCCAGCAGCTTAACCGGGACAGGGGGCAATGAGCAGTTCTTC. Its protein product is CASSLTGTGGNEQFF.